The 11 T cell receptor beta chains listed next were all sequenced from one sample in a study of blood T cells in healthy people across ages. A sample-barcoded 5' primer and a J-beta primer mix were used in a second PCR of roughly 7 to 12 cycles. TCRdb analysed the 5' RACE reads with MiXCR anew, one entry per CDR3 protein. The table has around 710,000 distinct CDR3 sequences, approximately 43% seen once; the top ten hold 20% to 25%. The sequenced sample was blood. The receptors were sampled from a woman between 55 and 75 years old in good health.

CDR3 nucleotides: TGTGCCAGCAGCTTAATGACTCCCCCCTCCGAGACCCAGTACTTC. Amino acid sequence: CASSLMTPPSETQYF. This rearrangement joins TRBV7-2 to TRBJ2-5, with D unclear. Trimming cost V 2 bases and J 5 bases, with 15 bases left between them. The CDR3 covers 15 residues. Germline-derived CDR1 and CDR2 are SGHTA and FQGNSA.

The J gene is TRBJ2-7, the V gene TRBV6-2 or TRBV6-3; TRBD2 agrees at 8 bases. The CDR3 covers 16 residues. Trimming at V came to 2 bases and at J to 2 bases, leaving 8 bases not matched to a gene. Per germline, CDR1 MNHEY and CDR2 SVGEGT. The CDR3 nucleotides are TGTGCCAGCAGTTACCGGAGCGGGAGCGTCCCCTACGAGCAGTACTTC. It yields the protein CASSYRSGSVPYEQYF.

As for this clonotype: Germline and junction disagree at one end, which may indicate a read error. V gene TRBV3-1 combines with J gene TRBJ1-4; D is unresolved. Per germline, CDR1 LGHDT and CDR2 YNNKEL (reference sequence). This CDR3 has 15 amino acids. The CDR3 protein is CASSQDPRSTEKLFF. The CDR3 DNA follows: TGTGCCAGCAGCCAAGACCCCAGATCGACGGAAAAATTGTTTTTT.

This clonotype was counted only a few times. The genes are TRBV6-5 and TRBJ2-1; D gene ambiguous. The CDR3 has 12 amino acids. V dropped 6 bases and J dropped 6 bases, with 9 bases sitting between them. Germline-derived CDR1 and CDR2 are MNHEY and SVGAGI. The CDR3 reads CASRGLSNEQFF. The CDR3 DNA reads TGTGCCAGCAGGGGTCTTAGCAATGAGCAGTTCTTC.

The chain is built from TRBV6-5 and TRBJ2-7; no reliable D call. The J call is doubtful: the DNA matches TRBJ2-5 better. CDR1 and CDR2 from the germline V gene are MNHEY and SVGAGI. This CDR3 contains 14 residues. Here the CDR3 DNA reads TGTGCCAGCAGTTACAGCTGGTCTCGAGAGACCCAGTACTTC. It specifies CASSYSWSRETQYF.

In this sample, this clonotype turned up many times. The rearrangement links TRBV28 to TRBJ1-2; D is unclear. V was clipped by 3 bases and J by 0 bases, with 17 bases between them. CDR1 and CDR2 (germline): MDHEN, SYDVKM. The CDR3 contains 17 residues. Here the CDR3 DNA reads TGTGCCAGCAGTTTTGGCTCCGGGTCACCCACTAACTATGGCTACACCTTC. Protein product: CASSFGSGSPTNYGYTF.

The CDR3 is CSVAPGTTDNEQFF. The DNA of the CDR3 is TGCAGCGTGGCCCCCGGGACTACCGACAATGAGCAGTTCTTC. The rearrangement joins TRBV29-1 to TRBJ2-1; TRBD2 matches at 7 bases. This CDR3 comprises 14 residues. The V gene's germline CDR1 is SQVTM and CDR2 ANQGSEA. Trimming removed 6 bases from V and 5 bases from J; junction bases left unmatched: 10.

A word on this clonotype: Germline is not matched at one junction end, which may reflect a read error. This chain connects TRBV9 to TRBJ2-1, with TRBD2 matching 12 bases. The length of the CDR3 is 16 residues. CDR1 and CDR2 from the germline V gene are SGDLS and YYNGEE. Written as DNA, the CDR3 is TGCGCCAGCAGCGTAGTGGCTAGCGGGGGGGCAAGTGAGCAGTTCTTC. This gives the protein CASSVVASGGASEQFF.

V gene TRBV4-1 combines with J gene TRBJ2-5; 12 positions match TRBD2. The end of the DNA aligns better with TRBJ2-7, so the J call may be wrong. CDR1 MGHRA and CDR2 YSYEKL come from the germline V gene. The CDR3 length is 15 residues. The CDR3 loop is CASSQTSGSYYEQYF. The DNA for the CDR3 is TGCGCCAGCAGCCAGACTAGCGGGAGCTACTACGAGCAGTACTTC.

The chain is built from TRBV20-1 and TRBJ1-2, with 9 bases identical to TRBD1. V lost 4 bases to trimming and J lost 6 bases; unmatched junction nucleotides: 9. CDR1 is DFQATT and CDR2 is SNEGSKA in the germline V gene (reference sequence). This CDR3 comprises 14 residues. CDR3 loop: CSAIQGARNDGYTF. The CDR3 DNA reads TGCAGTGCTATACAGGGGGCGAGGAATGATGGCTACACCTTC.

This clonotype was detected only a few times. The chain has TRBV10-3 and TRBJ2-1, with D tentatively TRBD1 (5 bases). With 6 bases removed from V and 9 bases from J, the gap between germline ends came to 15 bases. The germline V gene encodes CDR1 ENHRY and CDR2 SYGVKD. The length of the CDR3 is 13 residues. CDR3 sequence reads: CAISAGLESEQFF. CDR3 nucleotide sequence: TGTGCCATCAGCGCAGGGTTAGAAAGTGAGCAGTTCTTC.